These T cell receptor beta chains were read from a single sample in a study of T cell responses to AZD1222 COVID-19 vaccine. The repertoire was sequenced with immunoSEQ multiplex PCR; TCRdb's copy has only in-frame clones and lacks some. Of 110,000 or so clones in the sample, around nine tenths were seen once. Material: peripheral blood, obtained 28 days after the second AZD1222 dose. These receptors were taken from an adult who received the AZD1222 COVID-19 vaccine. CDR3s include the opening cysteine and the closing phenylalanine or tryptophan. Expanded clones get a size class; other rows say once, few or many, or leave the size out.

CASSSAGMGTDTQYF,15,TRBJ2-3,-,TRBV6-2/TRBV6-3
CASSLAGYSNQPQHF,15,TRBJ1-5,-,TRBV5-8
CASSRTATGELFF,13,TRBJ2-2,-,TRBV12-3/TRBV12-4
CASSPGGWAENSPLHF,16,TRBJ1-6,-,TRBV11-3
CASSLAGDYGYTF,13,TRBJ1-2,-,TRBV27
CASSLEGFTDTQYF,14,TRBJ2-3,-,TRBV11-2
CASSSTRADTQYF,13,TRBJ2-3,-,TRBV7-3
CASSQEGTGGFYYGYTF,17,TRBJ1-2,-,TRBV4-3
CASSFDRFTGELFF,14,TRBJ2-2,-,TRBV5-6
CASAPRGGNTEAFF,14,TRBJ1-1,-,TRBV12-5
CASSLAWVPGRPQHF,15,TRBJ1-5,-,TRBV7-2
CASSPTGRGRAIPYEQYF,18,TRBJ2-7,few,TRBV11-2